This TCR beta chain was obtained from a study of blood T cell repertoires in COVID-19. The overall study: The United States, Italy and Spain supplied acute and convalescent COVID-19 samples.

Everyone who took part was roughly 18 to 89 years old, and they came from some 23 US areas. All recovered Cohort 3 donors got two negative PCRs, got clearance, or saw symptom resolution. This CDR3 is built from 14 residues. J lost 5 bases, V lost 6 bases, and 6 bases had no gene match. Germline CDR1 is MNHEY and CDR2 is SVGEGT. Authors' methods: Amplified reference gene primers provided the basis for estimating nucleated cell counts. TCRdb keeps only in-frame clones here, not all; method: immunoSEQ multiplex PCR. From that table come the V and J calls and clone size; the DNA was used to work out D and trimming. The repertoire holds 310,000 or so clones, with about nine tenths as singletons.

The chain has TRBV6-2 or TRBV6-3 and TRBJ1-1; 10 nucleotides line up with TRBD1. The clonotype comes from a middle-aged woman who had recovered from COVID-19. Input material: PBMCs or T cells enriched from blood (not recorded which). The CDR3, as DNA: TGTGCCAGCAGCAAGACAGGGGGCAATACTGAAGCTTTCTTT. Translated: CASSKTGGNTEAFF.